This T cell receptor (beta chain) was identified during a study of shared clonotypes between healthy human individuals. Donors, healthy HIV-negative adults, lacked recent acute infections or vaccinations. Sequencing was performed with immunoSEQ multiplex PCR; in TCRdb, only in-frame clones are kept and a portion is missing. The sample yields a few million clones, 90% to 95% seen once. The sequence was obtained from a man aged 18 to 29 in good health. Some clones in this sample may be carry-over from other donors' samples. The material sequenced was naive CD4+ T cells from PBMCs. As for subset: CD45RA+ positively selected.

This CDR3 reads CASSKKAGEGGELFF. The CDR3 DNA reads as TGTGCCAGCAGCAAAAAGGCGGGAGAAGGCGGGGAGCTGTTTTTT. The V and J genes are TRBV21-1 and TRBJ2-2; TRBD2, as called in the table, went unchecked against the DNA. TRBV21-1 is a pseudogene. The CDR3 loop spans 15 amino acids.